The next 21 T cell receptor beta chains were all read from a single sample in a study of T cells in localized non-small cell lung cancer. Clones were read by immunoSEQ multiplex PCR, and TCRdb kept only the in-frame ones, dropping some. The sample yields fewer than 40,000 clones, roughly 87% seen once. This material consisted of peripheral blood mononuclear cells, taken before any cancer treatment. These receptors were taken from a man aged 40 to 69 with stage III lung adenocarcinoma.

The chain couples TRBV18 to TRBJ1-3; perhaps TRBD1 as D (6 bases). CDR3 length: 16 residues. The germline gives CDR1 KGHSH, CDR2 LQKENI. The V and J ends lost 4 bases and 3 bases respectively, with 16 bases between them. The CDR3 spells CASSRASGALGNTIYF. As DNA, the CDR3 is TGTGCCAGCTCACGCGCTTCGGGGGCGCTTGGAAACACCATATATTTT.

This rearrangement joins TRBV5-1 to TRBJ2-1, with 7 bases aligning to TRBD1. The CDR3 length is 15 residues. V trimming: 3 bases; J trimming: 8 bases; junction bases outside the gene matches: 11. CDR1 and CDR2 (germline): SGHRS, YFSETQ. CDR3 bases: TGCGCCAGCAGCTCCCGGGACAGTCTAAGCGATGAGCAGTTCTTC. Translating it yields CASSSRDSLSDEQFF.

The chain links TRBV7-8 to TRBJ2-5; 8 positions match TRBD1. CDR1 and CDR2 (germline): SGHVS, FQNEAQ. J gave up 4 bases and V 6 bases, and 4 bases lay outside the gene matches. The CDR3 has 13 amino acids. CDR3 sequence: CASRVQGGETQYF. CDR3 in DNA: TGTGCCAGCAGGGTACAGGGGGGAGAGACCCAGTACTTC.

This chain connects TRBV21-1 to TRBJ2-3; whether TRBD2, the table's D call, matches the DNA was not checked. TRBV21-1 is a known pseudogene. CDR3 size: 16 residues. CDR3 sequence: CASSTPFSGDTDTQYF. DNA of the CDR3: TGTGCCAGCAGCACCCCGTTTAGCGGGGACACAGATACGCAGTATTTT.

This chain joins TRBV6-4 and TRBJ2-7, with 8 bases that match TRBD1. V lost 3 bases and J lost 6; bases outside the gene matches: 7. CDR3 length: 14 amino acids. Germline CDR1 MRHNA, CDR2 SNTAGT. The CDR3 DNA sequence: TGTGCCAGCAGTGATCGCAGGGGGCGCGGCGAGCAGTACTTC. It specifies CASSDRRGRGEQYF.

The chain combines TRBV5-4 with TRBJ1-2; TRBD1 might be the D (6 bases). The CDR3 loop spans 13 amino acids. The ends were cut back, 3 bases at V and 4 bases at J, with 10 bases in the middle. Per germline, CDR1 SGHNT and CDR2 YYREEE (reference sequence). The DNA of the CDR3 is TGTGCCAGCAGCTCCGGGGGCTCCTATGGCTACACCTTC. Translation gives CASSSGGSYGYTF.

The chain has TRBV7-2 and TRBJ1-4; possible D gene TRBD1, 6 bases. The CDR3 has 15 amino acids. Germline loops: CDR1 SGHTA, CDR2 FQGNSA. Trimming removed 6 bases at V and 0 bases at J, with 11 bases between. The DNA of the CDR3 is TGTGCCAGCAGGGGGGACACTGCAACTAATGAAAAACTGTTTTTT. Protein: CASRGDTATNEKLFF.

CDR3 sequence (DNA): TGTGCCAGCAGTTTTATGTTTGGTGCAGGGAGATATAGCAATCAGCCCCAGCATTTT. Translated: CASSFMFGAGRYSNQPQHF. V and J are TRBV28 and TRBJ1-5; D perhaps matches TRBD1 (5 bases). The V gene's germline CDR1 is MDHEN and CDR2 SYDVKM. The CDR3 contains 19 residues. The V end lost 3 bases, the J end lost 0 bases, and 21 bases lay between the germline ends.

This chain connects TRBV5-5 to TRBJ2-7; D is unclear. Trimming stripped 2 bases from V and 5 bases from J, with 14 bases between. Germline-derived CDR1 and CDR2 are SGHKS and YYEKEE (reference sequence). This CDR3 contains 14 residues. CDR3 residues: CASSFVAQGNEQYF. In DNA form, the CDR3 reads TGTGCCAGCAGCTTCGTGGCACAAGGGAACGAGCAGTACTTC. Using reference TRBV5-5 and TRBJ2-7 for the parts outside the CDR3, the full variable domain is DAGVTQSPTHLIKTRGQQVTLRCSPISGHKSVSWYQQVLGQGPQFIFQYYEKEERGRGNFPDRFSARQFPNYSSELNVNALLLGDSALYLCASSFVAQGNEQYFGPGTRLTVT.

The chain joins TRBV5-1 to TRBJ1-1; the D is unclear. Germline CDR1 reads SGHRS; CDR2 reads YFSETQ. This CDR3 comprises 16 residues. V gave up 0 bases and J gave up 1 base, with 13 bases separating them. Here the CDR3 reads CASSLDPSPPNTEAFF. CDR3 nucleotide sequence: TGCGCCAGCAGCTTGGATCCGTCCCCCCCGAACACTGAAGCTTTCTTT.

This clone was seen just once. The DNA of the CDR3 is TGTGCCAGCAGCTTAGGTAGGACAGGGAAGGATCAGCCCCAGCATTTT. Translated: CASSLGRTGKDQPQHF. The chain has TRBV7-8 and TRBJ1-5; 8 bases match TRBD1. Germline V lookup: CDR1 SGHVS, CDR2 FQNEAQ. There are 16 residues in the CDR3. Unmatched junction bases numbered 7, after V lost 1 base and J lost 5 bases.

The chain recombines TRBV4-2 with TRBJ2-7; maybe TRBD1 (5 bases). Trimming left V 7 bases short and J 7 bases short, with 8 bases between. From germline, CDR1 is LGHNA and CDR2 YNFKEQ. This CDR3 has 10 residues. The CDR3 nucleotides read TGTGCCAGCACAAAGGGGGAGCAGTACTTC. Amino acid sequence: CASTKGEQYF.

The J gene is TRBJ2-5, the V gene TRBV4-1; TRBD2 agrees at 7 bases. The CDR3 is 17 amino acids. Germline V gene lookup returns CDR1 MGHRA and CDR2 YSYEKL. The junction had 12 bases not matched to a gene; V was cut back by 4 bases and J by 1 base. The CDR3 protein is CASSLLGGAGSQETQYF. CDR3 coding DNA: TGCGCCAGCAGCCTCCTGGGAGGAGCGGGGAGCCAAGAGACCCAGTACTTC.

There are a few counts of this clone. The V gene is TRBV5-5, the J gene TRBJ1-6; D is uncertain. V lost 0 bases and J lost 14, with 15 bases in between. This CDR3 has 14 residues. The germline gives CDR1 SGHKS, CDR2 YYEKEE (reference sequence). As DNA, the CDR3 is TGTGCCAGCAGCTTGGCCCCGGCCCCGGGGTCCCTCCACTTT. As protein: CASSLAPAPGSLHF.

The chain employs TRBV19 and TRBJ2-3; TRBD2 agrees at 9 bases. From germline, CDR1 is LNHDA and CDR2 SQIVND (reference sequence). The CDR3 is 15 amino acids. Unmatched junction bases numbered 6, after V lost 4 bases and J lost 4 bases. In nucleotides, the CDR3 is TGTGCCAGTAGTACTCTAGCGGGGAGGGCAGATACGCAGTATTTT. This encodes CASSTLAGRADTQYF.

This clone was seen a handful of times. The CDR3, as DNA: TGCAGTGCTGCGATTTCTAATGGCTACACCTTC. Translation gives CSAAISNGYTF. V and J are TRBV20-1 and TRBJ1-2; D remains ambiguous. Looked up from germline, CDR1 is DFQATT and CDR2 is SNEGSKA (reference sequence). V lost 5 bases and J 6 bases, leaving 10 bases between the germline ends. CDR3 length: 11 residues.

This rearrangement joins TRBV7-2 to TRBJ2-7, with D possibly being TRBD2 (7 bases). Germline CDR1 SGHTA, CDR2 FQGNSA. V shed 2 bases and J shed 4 bases, with 12 bases lying between them. The CDR3 sequence is 14 residues long. The CDR3 region has the DNA TGTGCCAGCAGCTTAAAGGGGGGGCCTTACGAGCAGTACTTC. It encodes CASSLKGGPYEQYF. Together with reference TRBV7-2 and TRBJ2-7, the CDR3 gives the full variable domain: GAGVSQSPSNKVTEKGKDVELRCDPISGHTALYWYRQSLGQGLEFLIYFQGNSAPDKSGLPSDRFSAERTGGSVSTLTIQRTQQEDSAVYLCASSLKGGPYEQYFGPGTRLTVT.

This clone came up a few times. V usage is TRBV5-1 and J usage is TRBJ2-7; no reliable D call. Trimming removed 3 bases at V and 5 bases at J, with 9 bases between. There are 12 residues in the CDR3. Germline V gene data show CDR1 as SGHRS and CDR2 as YFSETQ. This CDR3 is CASSSGPHEQYF. The CDR3 coding sequence is TGCGCCAGCAGCTCAGGCCCCCACGAGCAGTACTTC. The whole variable domain, filled in from reference TRBV5-1 and TRBJ2-7, reads KAGVTQTPRYLIKTRGQQVTLSCSPISGHRSVSWYQQTPGQGLQFLFEYFSETQRNKGNFPGRFSGRQFSNSRSEMNVSTLELGDSALYLCASSSGPHEQYFGPGTRLTVT.

V gene TRBV7-6 combines with J gene TRBJ2-1, with D tentatively TRBD1 (6 bases). Trimming took 2 bases from V and 0 from J, leaving 26 bases between them. CDR1 and CDR2 (germline): SGHVS, FNYEAQ. This CDR3 is 21 amino acids long. In DNA, the CDR3 is TGTGCCAGCAGCTTATTGGTCACGGTGGCTACAGGGTTCGGCTCCTACAATGAGCAGTTCTTC. Protein: CASSLLVTVATGFGSYNEQFF.

The DNA of the CDR3 is TGTGCCAGCTCACCAGAGGGGCTGGGTGAAGCTTTCTTT. It encodes CASSPEGLGEAFF. The genes are TRBV18 and TRBJ1-1; D possibly corresponds to TRBD1 (5 bases). V was trimmed by 2 bases and J by 7 bases, leaving 11 bases between them. The CDR3 loop spans 13 amino acids. CDR1 and CDR2 (germline): KGHSH, LQKENI. The variable domain in full, with the rest retrieved from reference TRBV18 and TRBJ1-1, is NAGVMQNPRHLVRRRGQEARLRCSPMKGHSHVYWYRQLPEEGLKFMVYLQKENIIDESGMPKERFSAEFPKEGPSILRIQQVVRGDSAAYFCASSPEGLGEAFFGQGTRLTVV.

The genes are TRBV4-3 and TRBJ2-2, with 9 bases matching TRBD2. The CDR3 has 17 residues. V shed 0 bases and J 0 bases; nucleotides not matched to a gene: 2. Per the germline V gene, CDR1 is LGHNA and CDR2 is YSLEER. CDR3 DNA: TGCGCCAGCAGCCAAGATTCTAGCGGGGCGAACACCGGGGAGCTGTTTTTT. Translated: CASSQDSSGANTGELFF.